A selection of T cell receptor beta chains follows, all from one sample in a study of cytomegalovirus exposure and HLA in healthy donors. Produced via immunoSEQ multiplex PCR; TCRdb's table is partial and in-frame only. The sample records 130,000 to 150,000 clones, less than 9.5% being singletons. Source material: PBMCs. Receptor source: a male donor in good health and CMV-seronegative. CDR3s include the opening cysteine and the closing phenylalanine or tryptophan. A D gene is named only where the DNA matches it firmly. Only some rows state a clone size, as once, few, many or a class for expanded clones.

size | J | D | V | CDR3 | DNA
- | TRBJ1-1 | TRBD1 | TRBV28 | CASSLPGQGGAFF | TGTGCCAGCAGTTTACCCGGGCAGGGGGGAGCTTTCTTT
few | TRBJ1-2 | - | TRBV29-1 | CTTASGQVYGHTF | TGCACCACCGCATCAGGGCAAGTCTATGGCCACACCTTC
few | TRBJ1-1 | - | TRBV7-9 | CASSSTVVNTEAFF | TGTGCCAGCAGCTCAACGGTAGTTAACACTGAAGCTTTCTTT
few | TRBJ2-2 | TRBD2 | TRBV7-2 | CASTKLAGGTGELFF | TGTGCCAGCACCAAACTAGCGGGGGGGACCGGGGAGCTGTTTTTT
few | TRBJ2-5 | - | TRBV9 | CASSVAGYYEETQYF | TGTGCCAGCAGCGTGGCGGGGTACTACGAAGAGACCCAGTACTTC
- | TRBJ2-2 | - | TRBV6-1 | CASSERQGWAGELFF | TGTGCCAGCAGTGAACGGCAGGGATGGGCCGGGGAGCTGTTTTTT
few | TRBJ2-2 | TRBD1 | TRBV28 | CASRDREVGELFF | TGTGCCAGCAGGGACAGGGAGGTCGGGGAGCTGTTTTTT
few | TRBJ2-3 | - | TRBV5-6 | CASSPPRGTADTQYF | TGTGCCAGCAGCCCCCCCAGGGGCACGGCAGATACGCAGTATTTT
few | TRBJ1-6 | - | TRBV4-3 | CASSQVGQASSYNSPLHF | TGCGCCAGCAGCCAAGTAGGCCAGGCGAGCTCCTATAATTCACCCCTCCACTTT
few | TRBJ1-1 | - | TRBV6-5 | CASSYSPRGGTEAFF | TGTGCCAGCAGTTACTCTCCCCGCGGGGGCACTGAAGCTTTCTTT
- | TRBJ1-5 | TRBD1 | TRBV6-1 | CASSGTGGRQPQHF | TGTGCCAGCTCAGGGACAGGGGGCAGACAGCCCCAGCATTTT
few | TRBJ1-2 | TRBD1 | TRBV4-3 | CASSQDRAGTGRSNYGYTF | TGCGCCAGCAGCCAAGATCGGGCCGGGACAGGGAGGTCTAACTATGGCTACACCTTC
few | TRBJ1-6 | - | TRBV7-9 | CASSQQGALHF | TGTGCCAGCAGCCAACAGGGAGCCCTCCACTTT
few | TRBJ2-5 | - | TRBV30 | CAWSLISGVQETQYF | TGTGCCTGGAGTTTAATTTCAGGGGTTCAAGAGACCCAGTACTTC
few | TRBJ2-7 | - | TRBV5-6 | CASSFGWRDYEQYF | TGTGCCAGCAGCTTCGGGTGGCGTGACTACGAGCAGTACTTC
few | TRBJ1-2 | - | TRBV13 | CASSLLEGTNYGYTF | TGTGCCAGCAGCCTGCTGGAGGGGACCAACTATGGCTACACCTTC
few | TRBJ1-2 | - | TRBV7-9 | CASSYVPGPYTF | TGTGCCAGCAGCTACGTCCCAGGTCCCTACACCTTC
- | TRBJ2-1 | TRBD1 | TRBV6-5 | CASSYSRTGSYNEQFF | TGTGCCAGCAGTTACTCGAGGACAGGGTCCTACAATGAGCAGTTCTTC
- | TRBJ2-7 | TRBD1 | TRBV5-1 | CASRPTGGEIEQYF | TGCGCCAGCAGGCCGACAGGGGGCGAGATCGAGCAGTACTTC
few | TRBJ2-7 | TRBD1 | TRBV5-1 | CASSLGTGNPLKQYF | TGCGCCAGCAGCTTGGGGACAGGGAACCCCTTGAAGCAGTACTTC
few | TRBJ1-2 | TRBD1 | TRBV28 | CASSSTGEWGYTF | TGTGCCAGCAGTTCCACAGGGGAATGGGGCTACACCTTC
few | TRBJ2-7 | TRBD1 | TRBV5-1 | CASSLAGTGWVEQYF | TGCGCCAGCAGCTTGGCCGGGACAGGGTGGGTCGAGCAGTACTTC
- | TRBJ1-2 | TRBD1 | TRBV9 | CASSVGQGEMRGYTF | TGTGCCAGCAGCGTTGGACAGGGGGAAATGCGTGGCTACACCTTC
- | TRBJ1-3 | - | TRBV5-4 | CASSLGATGTIYF | TGTGCCAGCAGCTTGGGGGCTACTGGGACCATATATTTT
few | TRBJ2-5 | TRBD1 | TRBV15 | CATSRDDRGLRETQYF | TGTGCCACCAGCAGAGATGACAGGGGCCTACGGGAGACCCAGTACTTC
few | TRBJ2-7 | TRBD2 | TRBV7-6 | CASSLALGGVYEQYF | TGTGCCAGCAGCTTAGCGCTCGGGGGGGTCTACGAGCAGTACTTC
few | TRBJ1-6 | - | TRBV14 | CASAGQLGPLHF | TGTGCCAGCGCGGGGCAGCTGGGACCCCTCCACTTT
- | TRBJ1-1 | - | TRBV5-1 | CASSLDPRDTEAFF | TGCGCCAGCAGTCTCGACCCGCGGGACACTGAAGCTTTCTTT
few | TRBJ2-2 | - | TRBV28 | CASSSGQLPGELFF | TGTGCCAGCAGTTCAGGACAGCTTCCCGGGGAGCTGTTTTTT
few | TRBJ1-5 | - | TRBV19 | CASSIVGGEGNQPQHF | TGTGCCAGTAGTATAGTTGGAGGGGAGGGCAATCAGCCCCAGCATTTT
few | TRBJ2-3 | TRBD2 | TRBV4-3 | CASSLERGGDTQYF | TGCGCCAGCAGCCTGGAGCGGGGGGGCGATACGCAGTATTTT
- | TRBJ2-7 | - | TRBV19 | CASKPSRGGSYEQYF | TGTGCCAGTAAACCATCAAGGGGGGGCTCCTACGAGCAGTACTTC
- | TRBJ1-2 | TRBD1 | TRBV10-3 | CATRQGDNYGYTF | TGTGCCACTCGACAGGGGGATAACTATGGCTACACCTTC
few | TRBJ1-5 | - | TRBV7-2 | CASSLGGGVSNQPQHF | TGTGCCAGCAGCTTAGGAGGGGGGGTCAGCAATCAGCCCCAGCATTTT
few | TRBJ2-7 | - | TRBV30 | CAWRAGGDLAYEQYF | TGTGCCTGGAGGGCTGGAGGGGACTTAGCCTACGAGCAGTACTTC
- | TRBJ2-7 | - | TRBV7-6 | CASSLAGGSHEQYF | TGTGCCAGCAGCTTAGCGGGAGGTTCTCACGAGCAGTACTTC
- | TRBJ2-7 | TRBD1 | TRBV5-6 | CASSLGQGLNEQYF | TGTGCCAGCAGCTTAGGACAGGGCCTCAACGAGCAGTACTTC
few | TRBJ1-5 | - | TRBV2 | CASNRDNNQPQHF | TGTGCCAGCAACCGGGACAACAATCAGCCCCAGCATTTT
few | TRBJ1-1 | TRBD1 | TRBV29-1 | CSVAGGQGWDTEAFF | TGCAGCGTTGCCGGGGGACAGGGGTGGGACACTGAAGCTTTCTTT
- | TRBJ1-2 | - | TRBV27 | CASSVGGVDGYTF | TGTGCCAGTTCGGTAGGCGGGGTCGATGGCTACACCTTC
few | TRBJ2-2 | TRBD1 | TRBV2 | CASRGGTGTGELFF | TGTGCCAGCAGGGGCGGGACAGGGACCGGGGAGCTGTTTTTT
- | TRBJ2-5 | TRBD2 | TRBV9 | CASSVETSGGETQYF | TGTGCCAGCAGCGTAGAGACTAGCGGCGGAGAGACCCAGTACTTC
- | TRBJ1-2 | - | TRBV2 | CASSELYTGNYGYTF | TGTGCCAGCAGTGAACTATATACAGGGAACTATGGCTACACCTTC
- | TRBJ2-5 | TRBD1 | TRBV6-5 | CASSWTGDQETQYF | TGTGCCAGCAGTTGGACAGGGGACCAAGAGACCCAGTACTTC
few | TRBJ1-1 | TRBD1 | TRBV6-5 | CASSSYRGNTEAFF | TGTGCCAGCAGCTCCTACAGGGGTAACACTGAAGCTTTCTTT
- | TRBJ1-4 | - | TRBV29-1 | CSVFWGVNEKLFF | TGCAGCGTCTTCTGGGGGGTTAATGAAAAACTGTTTTTT
- | TRBJ1-4 | TRBD1 | TRBV7-9 | CASSLAAGGDEKLFF | TGTGCCAGCAGCTTAGCGGCAGGGGGCGACGAAAAACTGTTTTTT